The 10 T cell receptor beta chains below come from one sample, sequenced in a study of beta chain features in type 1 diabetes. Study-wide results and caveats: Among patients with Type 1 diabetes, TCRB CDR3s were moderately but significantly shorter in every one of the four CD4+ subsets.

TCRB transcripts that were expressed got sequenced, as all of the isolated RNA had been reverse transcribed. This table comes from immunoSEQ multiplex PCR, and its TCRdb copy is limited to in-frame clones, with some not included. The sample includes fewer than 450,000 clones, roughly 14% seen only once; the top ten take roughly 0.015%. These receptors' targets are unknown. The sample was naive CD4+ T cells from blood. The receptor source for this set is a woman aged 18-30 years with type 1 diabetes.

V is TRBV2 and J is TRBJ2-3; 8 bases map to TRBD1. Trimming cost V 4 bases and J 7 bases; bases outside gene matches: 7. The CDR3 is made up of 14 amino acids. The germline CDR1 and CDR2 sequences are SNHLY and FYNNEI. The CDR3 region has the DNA TGTGCCAGCAGTGGTTGGACAGGGAAGAATACGCAGTATTTT. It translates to CASSGWTGKNTQYF.

The CDR3 protein is CASGLAGSTDTQYF. Written as DNA, the CDR3 is TGTGCCAGCGGATTAGCGGGTAGCACAGATACGCAGTATTTT. This rearrangement joins TRBV27 to TRBJ2-3, with TRBD2 matching 7 bases. The CDR3 is 14 amino acids. After removal of 8 bases from V and 0 bases from J, the junction contained 5 bases not matched to a gene. Germline V gene sequence: CDR1 MNHEY, CDR2 SMNVEV (reference sequence).

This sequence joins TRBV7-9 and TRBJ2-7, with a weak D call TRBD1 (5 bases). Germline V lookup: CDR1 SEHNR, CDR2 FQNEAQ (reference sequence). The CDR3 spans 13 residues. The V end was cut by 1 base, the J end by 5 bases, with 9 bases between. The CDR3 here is CASSLGTPDEQYF. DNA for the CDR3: TGTGCCAGCAGCTTAGGGACACCGGACGAGCAGTACTTC.

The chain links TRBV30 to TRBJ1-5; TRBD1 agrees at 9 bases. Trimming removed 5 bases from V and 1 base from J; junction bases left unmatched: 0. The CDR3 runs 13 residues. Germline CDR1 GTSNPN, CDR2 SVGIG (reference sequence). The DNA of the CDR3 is TGTGCCTGGGGACAGGGGAGCAATCAGCCCCAGCATTTT. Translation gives CAWGQGSNQPQHF.

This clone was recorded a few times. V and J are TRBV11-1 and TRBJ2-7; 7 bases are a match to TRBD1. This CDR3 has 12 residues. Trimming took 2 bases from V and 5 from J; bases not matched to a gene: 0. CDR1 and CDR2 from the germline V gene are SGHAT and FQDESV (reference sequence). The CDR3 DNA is TGTGCCAGCAGCTTAACAGGGGACGAGCAGTACTTC. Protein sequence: CASSLTGDEQYF.

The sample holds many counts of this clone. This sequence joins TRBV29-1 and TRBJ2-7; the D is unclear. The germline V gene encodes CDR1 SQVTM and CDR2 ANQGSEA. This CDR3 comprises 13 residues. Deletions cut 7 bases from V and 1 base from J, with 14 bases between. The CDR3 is CSAATSPSYEQYF. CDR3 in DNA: TGCAGCGCTGCGACATCGCCATCCTACGAGCAGTACTTC.

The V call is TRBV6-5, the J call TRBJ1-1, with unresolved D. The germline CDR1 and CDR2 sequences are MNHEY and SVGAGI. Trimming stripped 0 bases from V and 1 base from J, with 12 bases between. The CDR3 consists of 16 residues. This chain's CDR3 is CASSYSYGRGNTEAFF. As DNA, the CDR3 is TGTGCCAGCAGTTACTCGTATGGCAGAGGGAACACTGAAGCTTTCTTT.

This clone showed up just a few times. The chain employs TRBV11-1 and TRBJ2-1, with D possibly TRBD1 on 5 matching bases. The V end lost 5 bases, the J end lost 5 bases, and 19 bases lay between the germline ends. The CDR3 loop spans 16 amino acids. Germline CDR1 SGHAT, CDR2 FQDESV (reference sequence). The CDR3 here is CASSLPLRDRHNEQFF. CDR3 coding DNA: TGTGCCAGCAGCCTTCCCCTCCGAGACAGACACAATGAGCAGTTCTTC.

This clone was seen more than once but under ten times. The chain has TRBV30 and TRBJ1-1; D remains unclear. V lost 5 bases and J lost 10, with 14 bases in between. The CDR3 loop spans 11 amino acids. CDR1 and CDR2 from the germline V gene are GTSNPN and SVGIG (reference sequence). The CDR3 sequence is CAWLQAFGAFF. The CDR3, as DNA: TGTGCCTGGTTGCAGGCTTTTGGAGCTTTCTTT. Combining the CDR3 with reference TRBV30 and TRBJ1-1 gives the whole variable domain SQTIHQWPATLVQPVGSPLSLECTVEGTSNPNLYWYRQAAGRGLQLLFYSVGIGQISSEVPQNLSASRPQDRQFILSSKKLLLSDSGFYLCAWLQAFGAFFGQGTRLTVV.

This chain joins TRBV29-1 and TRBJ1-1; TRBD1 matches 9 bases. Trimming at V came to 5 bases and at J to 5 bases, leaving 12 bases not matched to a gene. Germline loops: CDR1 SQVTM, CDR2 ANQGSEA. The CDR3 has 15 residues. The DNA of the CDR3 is TGCAGCGTTAAGTTAAGGACAGGGGCGAGGACTGAAGCTTTCTTT. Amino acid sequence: CSVKLRTGARTEAFF.